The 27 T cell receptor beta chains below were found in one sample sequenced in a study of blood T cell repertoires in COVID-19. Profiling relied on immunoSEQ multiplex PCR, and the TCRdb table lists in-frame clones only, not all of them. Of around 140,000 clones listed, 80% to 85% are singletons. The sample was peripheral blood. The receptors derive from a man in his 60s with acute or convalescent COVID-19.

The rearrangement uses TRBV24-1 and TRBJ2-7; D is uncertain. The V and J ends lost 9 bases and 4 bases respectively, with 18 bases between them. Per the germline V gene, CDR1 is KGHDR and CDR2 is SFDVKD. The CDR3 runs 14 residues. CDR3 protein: CATSPRFGWYEQYF. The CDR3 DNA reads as TGTGCCACCTCGCCCAGGTTTGGGTGGTACGAGCAGTACTTC.

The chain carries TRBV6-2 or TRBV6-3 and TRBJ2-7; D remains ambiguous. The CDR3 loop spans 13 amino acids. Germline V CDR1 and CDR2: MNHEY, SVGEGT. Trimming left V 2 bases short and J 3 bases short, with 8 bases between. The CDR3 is CASSYARNYEQYF. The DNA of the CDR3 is TGTGCCAGCAGTTACGCGCGGAACTACGAGCAGTACTTC.

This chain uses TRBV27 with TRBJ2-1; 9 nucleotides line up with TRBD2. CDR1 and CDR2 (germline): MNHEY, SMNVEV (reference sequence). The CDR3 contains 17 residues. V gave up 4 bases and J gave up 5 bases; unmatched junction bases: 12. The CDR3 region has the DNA TGTGCCAGCAGTTCCTTAGCGGGAGTCGCCTCGAACAATGAGCAGTTCTTC. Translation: CASSSLAGVASNNEQFF.

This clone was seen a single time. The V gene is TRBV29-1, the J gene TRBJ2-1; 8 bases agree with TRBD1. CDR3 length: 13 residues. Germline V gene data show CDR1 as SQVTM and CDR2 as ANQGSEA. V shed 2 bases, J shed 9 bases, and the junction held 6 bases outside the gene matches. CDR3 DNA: TGCAGCGTTGAAAGCACAGGGGGTTTTGAGCAGTTCTTC. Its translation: CSVESTGGFEQFF.

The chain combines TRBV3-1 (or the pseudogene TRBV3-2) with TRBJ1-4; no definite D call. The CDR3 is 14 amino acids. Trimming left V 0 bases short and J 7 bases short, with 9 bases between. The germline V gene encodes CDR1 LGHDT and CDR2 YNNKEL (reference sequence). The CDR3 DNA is TGTGCCAGCAGCCAAGATTGGGAGGCTGAAAAACTGTTTTTT. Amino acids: CASSQDWEAEKLFF.

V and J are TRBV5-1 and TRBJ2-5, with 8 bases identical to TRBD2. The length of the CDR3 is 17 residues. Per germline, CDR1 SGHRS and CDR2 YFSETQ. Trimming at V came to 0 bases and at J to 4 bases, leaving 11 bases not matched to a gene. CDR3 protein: CASSLGTSSFVGETQYF. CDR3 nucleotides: TGCGCCAGCAGCTTGGGGACTAGCAGTTTCGTGGGAGAGACCCAGTACTTC.

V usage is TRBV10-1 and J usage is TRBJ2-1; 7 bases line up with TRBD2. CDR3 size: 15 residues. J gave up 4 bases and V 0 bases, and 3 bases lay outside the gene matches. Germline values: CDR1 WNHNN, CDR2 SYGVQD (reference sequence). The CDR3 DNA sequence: TGCGCCAGCAGTGAGTCGAAGCGGGAATACAATGAGCAGTTCTTC. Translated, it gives CASSESKREYNEQFF.

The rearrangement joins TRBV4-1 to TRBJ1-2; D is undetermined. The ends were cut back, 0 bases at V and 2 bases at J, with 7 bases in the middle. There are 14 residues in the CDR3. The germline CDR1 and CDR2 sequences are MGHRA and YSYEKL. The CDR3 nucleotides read TGCGCCAGCAGCCAAGAGCAGGTCAACTATGGCTACACCTTC. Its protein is CASSQEQVNYGYTF.

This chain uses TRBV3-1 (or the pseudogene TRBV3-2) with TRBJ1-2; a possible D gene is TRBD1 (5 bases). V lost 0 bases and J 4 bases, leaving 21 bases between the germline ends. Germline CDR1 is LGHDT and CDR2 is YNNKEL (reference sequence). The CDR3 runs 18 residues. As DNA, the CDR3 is TGTGCCAGCAGCCAAGATCTGGCAGGGTATGGGAAAACCTATGGCTACACCTTC. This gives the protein CASSQDLAGYGKTYGYTF.

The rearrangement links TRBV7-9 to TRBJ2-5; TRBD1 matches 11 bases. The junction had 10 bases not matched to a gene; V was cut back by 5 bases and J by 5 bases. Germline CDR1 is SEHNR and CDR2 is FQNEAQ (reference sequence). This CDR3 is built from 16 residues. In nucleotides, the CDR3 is TGTGCCAGCAGCCAAGGACAGGGGGCGCGCCGGGAGACCCAGTACTTC. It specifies CASSQGQGARRETQYF.

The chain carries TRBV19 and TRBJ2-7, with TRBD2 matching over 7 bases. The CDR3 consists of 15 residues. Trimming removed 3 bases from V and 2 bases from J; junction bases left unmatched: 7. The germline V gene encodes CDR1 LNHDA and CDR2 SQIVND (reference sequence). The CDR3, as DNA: TGTGCCAGTAGTATGACGGGAGGTGCTACCTACGAGCAGTACTTC. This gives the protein CASSMTGGATYEQYF.

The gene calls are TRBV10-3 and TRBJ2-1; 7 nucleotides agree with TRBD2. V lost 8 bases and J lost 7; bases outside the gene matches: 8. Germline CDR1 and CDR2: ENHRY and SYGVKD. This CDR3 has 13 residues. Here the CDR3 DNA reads TGTGCCATCGAGGAGCGGGATAGGAATGAGCAGTTCTTC. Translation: CAIEERDRNEQFF.

In DNA form, the CDR3 reads TGTGCCAGCAGCTTTATGCCCGAGAGCTCCTACGAGCAGTACTTC. Amino acid sequence: CASSFMPESSYEQYF. The chain is built from TRBV5-5 and TRBJ2-7; D is unclear. This CDR3 contains 15 residues. Trimming pared 2 bases from V and 0 bases from J, leaving 12 bases between. Germline-derived CDR1 and CDR2 are SGHKS and YYEKEE (reference sequence).

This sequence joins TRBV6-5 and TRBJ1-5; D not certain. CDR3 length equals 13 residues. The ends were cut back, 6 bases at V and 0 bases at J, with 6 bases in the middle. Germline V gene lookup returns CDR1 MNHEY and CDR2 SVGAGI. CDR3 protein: CASRAYSNQPQHF. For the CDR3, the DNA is TGTGCCAGCAGGGCTTATAGCAATCAGCCCCAGCATTTT.

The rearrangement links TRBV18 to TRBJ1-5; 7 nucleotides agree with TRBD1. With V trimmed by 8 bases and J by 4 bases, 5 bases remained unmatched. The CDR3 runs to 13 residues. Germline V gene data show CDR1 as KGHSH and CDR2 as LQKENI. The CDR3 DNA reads TGTGCCAGCCAGGGGGACCCAAATCAGCCCCAGCATTTT. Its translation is CASQGDPNQPQHF.

The CDR3 bases are TGCAGCGTTGAAGATGGACAGTCCTACGAGCAGTACTTC. Translating gives CSVEDGQSYEQYF. This rearrangement joins TRBV29-1 to TRBJ2-7, with D possibly being TRBD1 (6 bases). Trimming shortened V by 0 bases and J by 1 base, and 7 bases separated the two germline ends. This CDR3 is built from 13 residues. Germline lookup yields CDR1 SQVTM and CDR2 ANQGSEA.

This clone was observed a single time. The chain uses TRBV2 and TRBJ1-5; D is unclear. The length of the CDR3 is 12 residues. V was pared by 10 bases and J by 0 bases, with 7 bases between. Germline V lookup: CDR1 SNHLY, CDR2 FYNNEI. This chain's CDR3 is CATQDSNQPQHF. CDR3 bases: TGTGCCACCCAGGATAGCAATCAGCCCCAGCATTTT.

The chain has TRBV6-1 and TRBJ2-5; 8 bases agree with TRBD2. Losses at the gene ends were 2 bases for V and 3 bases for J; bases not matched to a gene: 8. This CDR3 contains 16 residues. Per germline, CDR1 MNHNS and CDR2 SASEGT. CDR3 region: CASSESIGRAEETQYF. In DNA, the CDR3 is TGTGCCAGCAGTGAATCAATCGGGAGGGCCGAAGAGACCCAGTACTTC.

The CDR3 reads CASSWGPHNEQFF. In DNA form, the CDR3 reads TGTGCCAGCAGCTGGGGGCCCCACAATGAGCAGTTCTTC. This sequence joins TRBV7-2 and TRBJ2-1; tentative D call: TRBD1 (6 bases). Trimming cost V 4 bases and J 5 bases, with 9 bases left between them. The CDR3 covers 13 residues. CDR1 SGHTA and CDR2 FQGNSA come from the germline V gene.

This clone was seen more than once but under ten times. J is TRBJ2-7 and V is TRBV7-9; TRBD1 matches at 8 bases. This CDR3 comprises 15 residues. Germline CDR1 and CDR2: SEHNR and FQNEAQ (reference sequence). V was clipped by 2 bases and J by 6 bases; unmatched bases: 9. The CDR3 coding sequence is TGTGCCAGCAGCTTACGAGCAGGGGGCCTTTCCGAGCAGTACTTC. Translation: CASSLRAGGLSEQYF.

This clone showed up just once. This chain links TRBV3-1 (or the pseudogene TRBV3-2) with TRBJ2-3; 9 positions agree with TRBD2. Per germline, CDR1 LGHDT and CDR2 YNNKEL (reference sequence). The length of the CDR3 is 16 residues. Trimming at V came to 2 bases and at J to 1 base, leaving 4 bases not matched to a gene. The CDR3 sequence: CASSQLTSGRTDTQYF. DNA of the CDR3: TGTGCCAGCAGCCAATTGACTAGCGGTCGCACAGATACGCAGTATTTT.

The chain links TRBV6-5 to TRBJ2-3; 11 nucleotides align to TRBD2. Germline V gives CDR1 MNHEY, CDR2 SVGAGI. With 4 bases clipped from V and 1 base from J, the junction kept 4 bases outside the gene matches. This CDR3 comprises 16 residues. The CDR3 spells CASSSSTSGGTDTQYF. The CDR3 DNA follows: TGTGCCAGCAGTTCCTCGACTAGCGGGGGCACAGATACGCAGTATTTT.

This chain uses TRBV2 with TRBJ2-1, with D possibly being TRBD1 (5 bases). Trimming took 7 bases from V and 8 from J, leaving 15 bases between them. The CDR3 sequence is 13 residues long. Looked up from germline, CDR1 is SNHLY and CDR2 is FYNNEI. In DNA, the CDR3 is TGTGCCAGCACCGAACCCGACAGCCATGAGCAGTTCTTC. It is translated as CASTEPDSHEQFF.

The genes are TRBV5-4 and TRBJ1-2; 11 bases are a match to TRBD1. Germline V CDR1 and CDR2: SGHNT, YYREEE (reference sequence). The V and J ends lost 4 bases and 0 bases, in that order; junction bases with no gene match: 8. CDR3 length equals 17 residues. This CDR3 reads CASSPPPGQGANYGYTF. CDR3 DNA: TGTGCCAGCAGCCCGCCCCCGGGACAGGGGGCTAACTATGGCTACACCTTC. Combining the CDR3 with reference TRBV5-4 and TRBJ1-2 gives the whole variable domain ETGVTQSPTHLIKTRGQQVTLRCSSQSGHNTVSWYQQALGQGPQFIFQYYREEENGRGNFPPRFSGLQFPNYSSELNVNALELDDSALYLCASSPPPGQGANYGYTFGSGTRLTVV.

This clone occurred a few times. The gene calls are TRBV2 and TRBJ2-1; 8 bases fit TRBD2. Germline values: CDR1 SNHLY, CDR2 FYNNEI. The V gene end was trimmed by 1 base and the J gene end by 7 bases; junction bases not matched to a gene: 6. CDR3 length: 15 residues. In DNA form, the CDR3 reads TGTGCCAGCAGTGAAGGACTAGCGATGTGGAATGAGCAGTTCTTC. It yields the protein CASSEGLAMWNEQFF. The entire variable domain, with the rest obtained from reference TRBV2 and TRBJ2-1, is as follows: EPEVTQTPSHQVTQMGQEVILRCVPISNHLYFYWYRQILGQKVEFLVSFYNNEISEKSEIFDDQFSVERPDGSNFTLKIRSTKLEDSAMYFCASSEGLAMWNEQFFGPGTRLTVL.

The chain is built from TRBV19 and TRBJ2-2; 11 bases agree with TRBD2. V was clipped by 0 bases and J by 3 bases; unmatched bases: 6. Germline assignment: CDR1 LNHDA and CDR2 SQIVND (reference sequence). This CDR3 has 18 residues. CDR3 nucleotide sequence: TGTGCCAGTAGTATAGATCGCCTAGCGGGAGGCCACACCGGGGAGCTGTTTTTT. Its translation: CASSIDRLAGGHTGELFF.

The CDR3 sequence is CASSPAGQGAGGYTF. The CDR3 nucleotides are TGTGCCAGCTCACCGGCGGGACAGGGGGCTGGTGGCTACACCTTC. The rearrangement joins TRBV18 to TRBJ1-2; 12 positions match TRBD1. J gave up 7 bases and V 3 bases, and 6 bases lay outside the gene matches. Germline values: CDR1 KGHSH, CDR2 LQKENI. This CDR3 has 15 amino acids.